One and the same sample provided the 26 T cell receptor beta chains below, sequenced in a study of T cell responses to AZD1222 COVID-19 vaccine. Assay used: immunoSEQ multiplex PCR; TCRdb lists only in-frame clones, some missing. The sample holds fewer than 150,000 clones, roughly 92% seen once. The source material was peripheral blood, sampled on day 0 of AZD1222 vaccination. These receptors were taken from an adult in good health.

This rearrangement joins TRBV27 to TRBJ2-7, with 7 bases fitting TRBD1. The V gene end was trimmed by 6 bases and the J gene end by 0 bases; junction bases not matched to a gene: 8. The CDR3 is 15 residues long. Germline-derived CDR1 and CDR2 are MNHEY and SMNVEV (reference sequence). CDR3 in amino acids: CASRPETGSSYEQYF. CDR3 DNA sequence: TGTGCCAGCAGGCCTGAGACAGGGAGCTCCTACGAGCAGTACTTC.

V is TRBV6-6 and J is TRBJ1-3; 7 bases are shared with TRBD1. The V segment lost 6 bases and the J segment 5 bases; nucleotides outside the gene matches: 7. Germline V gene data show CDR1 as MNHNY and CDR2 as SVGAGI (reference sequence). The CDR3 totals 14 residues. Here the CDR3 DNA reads TGTGCCAGCAGCCCACAGGGGCTCAGAAACACCATATATTTT. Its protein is CASSPQGLRNTIYF.

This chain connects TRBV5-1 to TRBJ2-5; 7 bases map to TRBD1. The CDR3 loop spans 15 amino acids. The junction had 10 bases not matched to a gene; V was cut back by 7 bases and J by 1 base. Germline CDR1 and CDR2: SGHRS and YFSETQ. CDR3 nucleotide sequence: TGCGCCAGCTCTCGAACAGGGGCAACCCAAGAGACCCAGTACTTC. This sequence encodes CASSRTGATQETQYF. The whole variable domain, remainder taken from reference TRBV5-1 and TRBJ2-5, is KAGVTQTPRYLIKTRGQQVTLSCSPISGHRSVSWYQQTPGQGLQFLFEYFSETQRNKGNFPGRFSGRQFSNSRSEMNVSTLELGDSALYLCASSRTGATQETQYFGPGTRLLVL.

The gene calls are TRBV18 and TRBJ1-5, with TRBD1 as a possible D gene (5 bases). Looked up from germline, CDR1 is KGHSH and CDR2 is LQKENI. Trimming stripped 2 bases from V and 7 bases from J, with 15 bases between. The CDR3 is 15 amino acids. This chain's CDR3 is CASSPTHGALQPQHF. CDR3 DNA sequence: TGTGCCAGCTCACCAACCCACGGGGCTTTGCAGCCCCAGCATTTT.

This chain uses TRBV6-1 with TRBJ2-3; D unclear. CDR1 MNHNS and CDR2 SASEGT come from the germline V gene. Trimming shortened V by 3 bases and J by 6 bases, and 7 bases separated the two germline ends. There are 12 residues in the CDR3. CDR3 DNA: TGTGCCAGCAGTGATCGTTGGGATACGCAGTATTTT. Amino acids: CASSDRWDTQYF.

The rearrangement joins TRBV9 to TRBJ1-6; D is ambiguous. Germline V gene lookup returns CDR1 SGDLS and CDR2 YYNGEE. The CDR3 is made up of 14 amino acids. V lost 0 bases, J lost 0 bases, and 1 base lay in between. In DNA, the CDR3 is TGTGCCAGCAGCGTAGACTCCTATAATTCACCCCTCCACTTT. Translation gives CASSVDSYNSPLHF.

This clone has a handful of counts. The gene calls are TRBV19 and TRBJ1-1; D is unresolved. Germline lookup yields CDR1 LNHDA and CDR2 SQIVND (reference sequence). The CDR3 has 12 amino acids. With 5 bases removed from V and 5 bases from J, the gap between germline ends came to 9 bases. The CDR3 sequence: CASSFAGTEAFF. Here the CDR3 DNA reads TGTGCCAGTAGTTTCGCGGGGACTGAAGCTTTCTTT.

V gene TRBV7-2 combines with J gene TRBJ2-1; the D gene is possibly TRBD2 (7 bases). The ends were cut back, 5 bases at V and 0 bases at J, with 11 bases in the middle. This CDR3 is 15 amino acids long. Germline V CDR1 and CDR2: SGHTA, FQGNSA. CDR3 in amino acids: CASSKGGSSYNEQFF. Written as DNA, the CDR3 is TGTGCCAGCAGCAAGGGGGGGTCCTCCTACAATGAGCAGTTCTTC.

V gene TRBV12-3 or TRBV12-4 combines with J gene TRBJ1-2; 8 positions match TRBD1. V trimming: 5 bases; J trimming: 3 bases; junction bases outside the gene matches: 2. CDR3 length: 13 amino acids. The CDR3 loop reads CASSPDRDYGYTF. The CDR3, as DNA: TGTGCCAGCAGTCCGGACAGGGACTATGGCTACACCTTC.

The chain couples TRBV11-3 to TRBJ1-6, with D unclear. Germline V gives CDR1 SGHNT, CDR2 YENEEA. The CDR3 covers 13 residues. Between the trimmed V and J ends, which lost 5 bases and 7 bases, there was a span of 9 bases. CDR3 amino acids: CASSAGKNSPLHF. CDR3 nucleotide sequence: TGTGCCAGCAGCGCAGGAAAAAATTCACCCCTCCACTTT.

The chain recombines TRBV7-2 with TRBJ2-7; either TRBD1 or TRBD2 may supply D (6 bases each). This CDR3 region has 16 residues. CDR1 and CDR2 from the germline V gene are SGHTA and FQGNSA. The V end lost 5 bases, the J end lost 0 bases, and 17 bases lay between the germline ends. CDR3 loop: CASSPVGGESSYEQYF. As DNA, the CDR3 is TGTGCCAGCAGCCCCGTCGGGGGCGAAAGCTCCTACGAGCAGTACTTC. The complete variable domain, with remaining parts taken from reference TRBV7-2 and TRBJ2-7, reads GAGVSQSPSNKVTEKGKDVELRCDPISGHTALYWYRQSLGQGLEFLIYFQGNSAPDKSGLPSDRFSAERTGGSVSTLTIQRTQQEDSAVYLCASSPVGGESSYEQYFGPGTRLTVT.

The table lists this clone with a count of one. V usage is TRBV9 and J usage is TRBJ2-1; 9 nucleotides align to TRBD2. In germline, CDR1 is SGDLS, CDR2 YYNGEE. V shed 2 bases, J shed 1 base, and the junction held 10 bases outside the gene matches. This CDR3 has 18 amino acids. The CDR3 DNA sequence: TGTGCCAGCAGCGTCATGGCGGGGGGGTCTGGTTCCTACAATGAGCAGTTCTTC. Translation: CASSVMAGGSGSYNEQFF.

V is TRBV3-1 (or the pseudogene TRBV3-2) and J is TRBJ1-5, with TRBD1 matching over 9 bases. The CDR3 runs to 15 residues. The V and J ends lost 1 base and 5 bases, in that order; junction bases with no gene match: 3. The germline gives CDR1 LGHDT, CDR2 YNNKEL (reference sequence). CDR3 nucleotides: TGTGCCAGCAGCCAAGGGACAGGGGCACATCAGCCCCAGCATTTT. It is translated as CASSQGTGAHQPQHF.

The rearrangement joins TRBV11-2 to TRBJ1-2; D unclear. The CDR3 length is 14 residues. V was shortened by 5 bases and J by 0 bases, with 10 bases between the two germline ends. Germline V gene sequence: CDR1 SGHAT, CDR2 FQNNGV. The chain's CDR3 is CASSMTAANYGYTF. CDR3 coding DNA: TGTGCCAGCAGCATGACCGCAGCTAACTATGGCTACACCTTC.

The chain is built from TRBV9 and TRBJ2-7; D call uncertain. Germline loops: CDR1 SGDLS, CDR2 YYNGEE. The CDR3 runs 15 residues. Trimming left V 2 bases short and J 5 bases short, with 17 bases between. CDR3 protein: CASSVGRQPPDEQYF. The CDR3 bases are TGTGCCAGCAGCGTCGGAAGGCAGCCGCCTGACGAGCAGTACTTC.

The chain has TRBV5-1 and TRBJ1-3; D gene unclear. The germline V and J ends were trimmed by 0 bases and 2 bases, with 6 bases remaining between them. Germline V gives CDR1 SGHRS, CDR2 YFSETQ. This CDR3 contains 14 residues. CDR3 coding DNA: TGCGCCAGCAGCTTGGGGCAGACTGGAAACACCATATATTTT. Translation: CASSLGQTGNTIYF.

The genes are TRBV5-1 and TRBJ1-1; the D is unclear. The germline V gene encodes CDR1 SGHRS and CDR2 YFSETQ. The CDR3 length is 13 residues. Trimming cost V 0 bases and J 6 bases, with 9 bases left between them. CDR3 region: CASSLAVEAEAFF. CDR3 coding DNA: TGCGCCAGCAGCTTGGCGGTGGAGGCTGAAGCTTTCTTT.

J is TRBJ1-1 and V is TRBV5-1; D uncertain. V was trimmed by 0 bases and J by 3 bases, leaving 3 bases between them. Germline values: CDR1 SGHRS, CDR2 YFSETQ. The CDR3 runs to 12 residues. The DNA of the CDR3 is TGCGCCAGCAGCTTGGGGCACACTGAAGCTTTCTTT. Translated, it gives CASSLGHTEAFF.

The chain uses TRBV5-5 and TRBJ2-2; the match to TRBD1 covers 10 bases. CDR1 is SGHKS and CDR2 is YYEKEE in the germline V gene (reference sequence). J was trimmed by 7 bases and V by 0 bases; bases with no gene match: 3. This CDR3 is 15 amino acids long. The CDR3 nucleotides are TGTGCCAGCAGCTTGGCGGGACAGGGGATCGGGGAGCTGTTTTTT. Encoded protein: CASSLAGQGIGELFF.

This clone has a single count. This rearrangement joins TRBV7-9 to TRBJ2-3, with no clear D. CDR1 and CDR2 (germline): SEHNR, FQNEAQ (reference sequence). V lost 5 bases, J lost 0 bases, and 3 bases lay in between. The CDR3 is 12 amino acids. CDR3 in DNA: TGTGCCAGCAGCCGAAGCACAGATACGCAGTATTTT. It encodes CASSRSTDTQYF.

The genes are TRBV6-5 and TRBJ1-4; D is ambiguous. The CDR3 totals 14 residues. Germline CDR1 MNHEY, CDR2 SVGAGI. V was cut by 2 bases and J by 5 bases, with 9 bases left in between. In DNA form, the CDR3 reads TGTGCCAGCAGTTACACCCCCTTAAATGAAAAACTGTTTTTT. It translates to CASSYTPLNEKLFF.

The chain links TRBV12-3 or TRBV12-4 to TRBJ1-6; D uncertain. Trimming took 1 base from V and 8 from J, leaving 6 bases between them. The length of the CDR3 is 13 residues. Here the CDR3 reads CASSLGTDSPLHF. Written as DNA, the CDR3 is TGTGCCAGCAGTTTAGGGACGGATTCACCCCTCCACTTT.

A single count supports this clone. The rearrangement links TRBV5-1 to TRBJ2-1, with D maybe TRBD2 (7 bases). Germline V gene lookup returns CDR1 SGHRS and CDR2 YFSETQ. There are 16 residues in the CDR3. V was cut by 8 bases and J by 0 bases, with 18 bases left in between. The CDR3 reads CASQGGGASSYNEQFF. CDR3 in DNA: TGCGCCAGTCAAGGGGGAGGGGCAAGCTCCTACAATGAGCAGTTCTTC.

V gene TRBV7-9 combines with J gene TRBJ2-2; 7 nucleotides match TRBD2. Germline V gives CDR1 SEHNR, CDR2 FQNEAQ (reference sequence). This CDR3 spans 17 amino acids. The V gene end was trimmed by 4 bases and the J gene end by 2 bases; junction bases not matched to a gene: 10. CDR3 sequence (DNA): TGTGCCAGCAGCTCTTTCCCAGCGGGGTTAAACACCGGGGAGCTGTTTTTT. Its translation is CASSSFPAGLNTGELFF.

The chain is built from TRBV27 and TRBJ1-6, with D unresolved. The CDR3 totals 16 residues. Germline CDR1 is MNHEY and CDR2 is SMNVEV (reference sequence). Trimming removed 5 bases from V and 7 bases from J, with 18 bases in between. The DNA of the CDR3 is TGTGCCAGCAGTCGTCGGGGTGGGCGGGTCAATTCACCCCTCCACTTT. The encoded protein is CASSRRGGRVNSPLHF.

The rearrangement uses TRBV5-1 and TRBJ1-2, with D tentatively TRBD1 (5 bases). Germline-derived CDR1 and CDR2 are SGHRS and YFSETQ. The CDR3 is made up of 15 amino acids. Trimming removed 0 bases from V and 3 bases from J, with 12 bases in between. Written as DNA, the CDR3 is TGCGCCAGCAGCTTGGTAGCGGGACTCGACTATGGCTACACCTTC. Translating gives CASSLVAGLDYGYTF. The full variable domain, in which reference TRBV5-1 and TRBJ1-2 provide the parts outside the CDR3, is KAGVTQTPRYLIKTRGQQVTLSCSPISGHRSVSWYQQTPGQGLQFLFEYFSETQRNKGNFPGRFSGRQFSNSRSEMNVSTLELGDSALYLCASSLVAGLDYGYTFGSGTRLTVV.